A single sample is the source of the 22 T cell receptor beta chains below, sequenced in a study of CD8 T cells in Susac syndrome. Random hexamers served to reverse transcribe about 0.45 to 1 ug RNA. Each CDR3 protein gets one entry after TCRdb re-called the immunoSEQ multiplex PCR reads with MiXCR. The sample yields about 84,000 distinct CDR3 sequences, 85% to 95% seen once. Input material: CD8+ T cells from PBMCs. The receptor set was obtained from a human donor in good health.

CDR3 in amino acids: CASSPGLPGGNEQFF. The DNA for the CDR3 is TGTGCCAGCTCCCCCGGGCTGCCGGGAGGGAATGAGCAGTTCTTC. The chain has TRBV27 and TRBJ2-1, with 8 bases lining up with TRBD2. Germline V gene sequence: CDR1 MNHEY, CDR2 SMNVEV (reference sequence). The CDR3 contains 15 residues. V gave up 8 bases and J gave up 7 bases; unmatched junction bases: 13.

The V call is TRBV20-1, the J call TRBJ2-7, with a possible D match to TRBD1 (5 bases). CDR1 is DFQATT and CDR2 is SNEGSKA in the germline V gene (reference sequence). CDR3 length: 14 residues. V lost 6 bases and J lost 0, with 15 bases in between. CDR3 residues: CSAMDTRSSYEQYF. DNA of the CDR3: TGCAGTGCAATGGACACTCGAAGCTCCTACGAGCAGTACTTC.

The V and J genes are TRBV18 and TRBJ2-2; D perhaps matches TRBD2 (5 bases). CDR1 and CDR2 from the germline V gene are KGHSH and LQKENI. The CDR3 runs to 16 residues. V lost 3 bases and J 0 bases, leaving 11 bases between the germline ends. The CDR3 DNA reads as TGTGCCAGCTCACCCTCGGAGAGGGCGAACACCGGGGAGCTGTTTTTT. Its translation is CASSPSERANTGELFF.

The chain uses TRBV29-1 and TRBJ1-1, with D unclear. Germline V lookup: CDR1 SQVTM, CDR2 ANQGSEA. The CDR3 totals 14 residues. CDR3 protein: CRIHTETTNTEAFF. CDR3 bases: TGCAGGATCCACACAGAGACGACGAACACTGAAGCTTTCTTT.

The rearrangement uses TRBV5-6 and TRBJ2-7; D may correspond to TRBD1 or TRBD2 (5 bases each). CDR1 and CDR2 from the germline V gene are SGHDT and YYEEEE. V was clipped by 7 bases and J by 6 bases, with 23 bases between them. This CDR3 comprises 15 residues. CDR3 region: CASGGVWAVRGEQYF. CDR3 coding DNA: TGTGCCAGCGGGGGTGTGTGGGCAGTACGGGGCGAGCAGTACTTC.

This chain uses TRBV19 with TRBJ1-1; TRBD1 matches 8 bases. Germline CDR1 is LNHDA and CDR2 is SQIVND (reference sequence). The CDR3 extends over 15 amino acids. Unmatched junction bases numbered 5, after V lost 1 base and J lost 4 bases. Here the CDR3 reads CASSIGTGWSTEAFF. In DNA form, the CDR3 reads TGTGCCAGTAGTATAGGGACAGGGTGGAGCACTGAAGCTTTCTTT.

The count of this clonotype is one. The J gene is TRBJ1-4, the V gene TRBV9, with 7 bases matching TRBD1. Germline V gene lookup returns CDR1 SGDLS and CDR2 YYNGEE. Trimming at V came to 4 bases and at J to 8 bases, leaving 8 bases not matched to a gene. The CDR3 is 14 amino acids. In nucleotides, the CDR3 is TGTGCCAGCAGCCCGAGGGGGCAGGGGGAAAAACTGTTTTTT. This translates into CASSPRGQGEKLFF.

The J gene is TRBJ2-3, the V gene TRBV7-2; 12 nucleotides align to TRBD2. The length of the CDR3 is 16 residues. Germline assignment: CDR1 SGHTA and CDR2 FQGNSA. Unmatched junction bases numbered 8, after V lost 5 bases and J lost 5 bases. For the CDR3, the DNA is TGTGCCAGCAGCCCCGCTAGCGGGGGGGCTTTAGATACGCAGTATTTT. Its translation: CASSPASGGALDTQYF.

The CDR3 region is CASSKRNCEQYF. In DNA form, the CDR3 reads TGTGCCAGCAGCAAAAGGAACTGCGAGCAGTACTTC. This rearrangement joins TRBV21-1 to TRBJ2-7. TRBV21-1 is labeled a pseudogene. This CDR3 comprises 12 residues.

V gene TRBV9 combines with J gene TRBJ1-1; possible D gene TRBD1, 5 bases. V lost 4 bases, J lost 5 bases, and 12 bases lay in between. The germline gives CDR1 SGDLS, CDR2 YYNGEE. CDR3 size: 13 residues. The CDR3 region has the DNA TGTGCCAGCAGCCCGGGACTTCGGACTGAAGCTTTCTTT. Translating gives CASSPGLRTEAFF.

The chain combines TRBV5-1 with TRBJ1-4; D not certain. The CDR3 length is 14 residues. Trimming took 5 bases from V and 1 from J, leaving 9 bases between them. The germline gives CDR1 SGHRS, CDR2 YFSETQ. CDR3 coding DNA: TGCGCCAGCAGTTGGGATCTAACTAATGAAAAACTGTTTTTT. Protein: CASSWDLTNEKLFF.

CDR3 sequence (DNA): TGCAGCTTACGAAAGGGGTCCGGCTACACCTTC. It specifies CSLRKGSGYTF. This chain joins TRBV29-1 and TRBJ1-2, with TRBD1 as a possible D gene (5 bases). CDR1 and CDR2 (germline): SQVTM, ANQGSEA. V lost 8 bases, J lost 8 bases, and 15 bases lay in between. The CDR3 has 11 residues.

This chain links TRBV7-9 with TRBJ1-2; 7 bases fit TRBD1. The CDR3 consists of 14 residues. Looked up from germline, CDR1 is SEHNR and CDR2 is FQNEAQ (reference sequence). With 5 bases clipped from V and 4 bases from J, the junction kept 7 bases outside the gene matches. CDR3: CASSDPGQFYGYTF. CDR3 bases: TGTGCCAGCAGCGATCCGGGACAGTTCTATGGCTACACCTTC. Complete variable domain (other parts from reference TRBV7-9 and TRBJ1-2): DTGVSQNPRHKITKRGQNVTFRCDPISEHNRLYWYRQTLGQGPEFLTYFQNEAQLEKSRLLSDRFSAERPKGSFSTLEIQRTEQGDSAMYLCASSDPGQFYGYTFGSGTRLTVV.

The chain employs TRBV29-1 and TRBJ1-2; a possible D gene is TRBD1 (5 bases). The ends were cut back, 4 bases at V and 6 bases at J, with 21 bases in the middle. Germline values: CDR1 SQVTM, CDR2 ANQGSEA. This CDR3 has 15 residues. The CDR3 sequence is CSVVGTESWGDGYTF. As DNA, the CDR3 is TGCAGCGTTGTTGGGACTGAATCTTGGGGAGATGGCTACACCTTC.

V and J are TRBV4-1 and TRBJ2-3, with D tentatively TRBD2 (6 bases). From germline, CDR1 is MGHRA and CDR2 YSYEKL. The CDR3 spans 15 residues. V was shortened by 1 base and J by 4 bases, with 12 bases between the two germline ends. The CDR3 spells CASSQVTSSADTQYF. CDR3 bases: TGCGCCAGCAGCCAAGTCACTAGCTCGGCAGATACGCAGTATTTT.

The V and J genes are TRBV15 and TRBJ1-1, with D possibly being TRBD1 (5 bases). CDR1 and CDR2 from the germline V gene are LNHNV and YYDKDF (reference sequence). Trimming took off 0 bases at V and 4 bases at J, with 9 bases between the two ends. The CDR3 is 14 amino acids. The CDR3 sequence: CATSRDEDTTEAFF. The CDR3 nucleotides read TGTGCCACCAGCAGAGATGAGGACACCACTGAAGCTTTCTTT.

J is TRBJ2-1 and V is TRBV7-9; D is ambiguous. The V gene lost 2 bases and the J gene lost 4 bases, with 12 bases spanning the gap. The CDR3 extends over 15 amino acids. Germline V gives CDR1 SEHNR, CDR2 FQNEAQ (reference sequence). Here the CDR3 reads CASSLSFGRYNEQFF. Written as DNA, the CDR3 is TGTGCCAGCAGCTTATCGTTCGGCCGGTACAATGAGCAGTTCTTC.

This clonotype was counted once. This chain connects TRBV7-8 to TRBJ1-1; TRBD1 aligns across 8 bases. This CDR3 has 15 amino acids. CDR1 is SGHVS and CDR2 is FQNEAQ in the germline V gene. J was trimmed by 1 base and V by 2 bases; bases with no gene match: 3. The CDR3 sequence is CASSLTQGENTEAFF. DNA of the CDR3: TGTGCCAGCAGCTTAACACAGGGGGAGAACACTGAAGCTTTCTTT. Using reference TRBV7-8 and TRBJ1-1 for the parts outside the CDR3, the full variable domain is GAGVSQSPRYKVAKRGQDVALRCDPISGHVSLFWYQQALGQGPEFLTYFQNEAQLDKSGLPSDRFFAERPEGSVSTLKIQRTQQEDSAVYLCASSLTQGENTEAFFGQGTRLTVV.

The rearrangement links TRBV5-1 to TRBJ2-3, with 8 bases lining up with TRBD2. The germline CDR1 and CDR2 sequences are SGHRS and YFSETQ. CDR3 size: 15 residues. Trimming at V came to 4 bases and at J to 4 bases, leaving 8 bases not matched to a gene. In DNA form, the CDR3 reads TGCGCCAGCAGCCGGGAGGGGGGGATCGCAGATACGCAGTATTTT. It translates to CASSREGGIADTQYF.

Only one count was recorded for this clonotype. The chain couples TRBV29-1 to TRBJ1-3; 7 bases are shared with TRBD1. Germline-derived CDR1 and CDR2 are SQVTM and ANQGSEA. V dropped 3 bases and J dropped 0; count of bases not matched to a gene: 2. The length of the CDR3 is 14 residues. The CDR3 DNA reads TGCAGCGTTGATACAGGGGCCTCTGGAAACACCATATATTTT. Translating it yields CSVDTGASGNTIYF.

J is TRBJ1-4 and V is TRBV11-2; unclear D gene. Germline-derived CDR1 and CDR2 are SGHAT and FQNNGV. The CDR3 length is 13 residues. The ends were cut back, 5 bases at V and 9 bases at J, with 13 bases in the middle. Written as DNA, the CDR3 is TGTGCCAGCAGCCCCGGCAGCGGGAAAAAACTGTTTTTT. It yields the protein CASSPGSGKKLFF.

J is TRBJ2-2 and V is TRBV19, with TRBD2 identical over 7 bases. CDR1 is LNHDA and CDR2 is SQIVND in the germline V gene (reference sequence). This CDR3 spans 15 amino acids. V gave up 3 bases and J gave up 1 base; unmatched junction bases: 2. The CDR3 DNA reads as TGTGCCAGTAGTATGGTAGCGGGGAACACCGGGGAGCTGTTTTTT. Its protein is CASSMVAGNTGELFF.